This T cell receptor (beta chain) originates from a study of blood T cells in healthy people across ages. This CDR3 is 13 amino acids long. CDR1 and CDR2 from the germline V gene are KGHSH and LQKENI. Between the trimmed V and J ends, which lost 2 bases and 6 bases, there was a span of 8 bases. Next came a second PCR, run for roughly 6 to 11 cycles, which used a sample-barcoded 5' primer along with a J-beta primer mix. TCRdb re-called the 5' RACE reads with MiXCR, one entry per CDR3 protein. This sample has 550,000 to 700,000 distinct CDR3 sequences; 25% to 30% occur once, and the top ten carry around 18%.

The sequencing input was blood. The clonotype was recovered from an older woman in good health. The rearrangement joins TRBV18 to TRBJ2-1, with D tentatively TRBD1 (6 bases). The CDR3 is CASSPGRGNEQFF. The DNA for the CDR3 is TGTGCCAGCTCACCAGGCAGGGGCAATGAGCAGTTCTTC.